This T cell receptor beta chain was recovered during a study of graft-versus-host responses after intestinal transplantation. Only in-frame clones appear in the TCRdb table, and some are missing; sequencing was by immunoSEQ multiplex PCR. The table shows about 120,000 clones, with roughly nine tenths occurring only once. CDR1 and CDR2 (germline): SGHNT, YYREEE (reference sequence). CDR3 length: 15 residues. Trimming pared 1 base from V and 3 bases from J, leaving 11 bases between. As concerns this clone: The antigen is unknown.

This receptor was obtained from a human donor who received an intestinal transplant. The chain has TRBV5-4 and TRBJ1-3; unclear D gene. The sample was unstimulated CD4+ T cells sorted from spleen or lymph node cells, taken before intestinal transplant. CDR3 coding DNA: TGTGCCAGCAGCTTGTTCGGACTCGGTGGAAACACCATATATTTT. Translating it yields CASSLFGLGGNTIYF.